This is a list of T cell receptor beta chains from one sample in a study of T cells in Graves' hyperthyroidism and ophthalmopathy. TCRdb called the multiplex PCR reads again in MiXCR, with one record for every CDR3 protein. The table shows about 500,000 distinct CDR3 sequences, with roughly 45% occurring only once. Sequencing was done on a sample of peripheral blood or thyroid tissue (not recorded which). These receptors came from an adult woman with Graves' disease, either hyperthyroidism or ophthalmopathy (not recorded which). Each CDR3 is given with its conserved first and last residue. Each record gives: CDR3 length, J gene, V gene, D gene, clone size, CDR3 protein, CDR3 DNA. The D gene is left open where the match is weak. For some rows the clone size is stated as once, few or many, or as a class when expanded; others skip it.

cdr3_length: 13; j_call: TRBJ1-1; v_call: TRBV2; d_call: NA; clone_size: many; cdr3_aa: CASSEQTNTEAFF; cdr3_nt: TGTGCCAGCAGTGAACAGACGAACACTGAAGCTTTCTTT
cdr3_length: 12; j_call: TRBJ1-2; v_call: TRBV29-1; d_call: NA; clone_size: NA; cdr3_aa: CSVGDVGVGYTF; cdr3_nt: TGCAGCGTGGGGGACGTAGGAGTCGGCTACACCTTC
cdr3_length: 15; j_call: TRBJ1-3; v_call: TRBV7-4; d_call: NA; clone_size: few; cdr3_aa: CASSLGTARGNTIYF; cdr3_nt: TGTGCCAGCAGCTTAGGAACAGCTAGAGGAAACACCATATATTTT
cdr3_length: 16; j_call: TRBJ2-1; v_call: TRBV15; d_call: TRBD1; clone_size: NA; cdr3_aa: CATSRGRDRGRNEQFF; cdr3_nt: TGTGCCACCAGCAGAGGCCGGGACAGGGGTCGCAATGAGCAGTTCTTC
cdr3_length: 13; j_call: TRBJ1-2; v_call: TRBV29-1; d_call: NA; clone_size: NA; cdr3_aa: CSVEGVAGYGYTF; cdr3_nt: TGCAGCGTTGAAGGGGTCGCCGGCTATGGCTACACCTTC
cdr3_length: 15; j_call: TRBJ1-2; v_call: TRBV2; d_call: NA; clone_size: NA; cdr3_aa: CASRDKQLLGYGYTF; cdr3_nt: TGTGCCAGCAGGGATAAACAGCTTCTAGGTTATGGCTACACCTTC
cdr3_length: 14; j_call: TRBJ1-5; v_call: TRBV9; d_call: NA; clone_size: many; cdr3_aa: CASSVDGINQPQHF; cdr3_nt: TGTGCCAGCAGCGTGGATGGAATCAATCAGCCCCAGCATTTT
cdr3_length: 15; j_call: TRBJ1-2; v_call: TRBV4-2; d_call: NA; clone_size: many; cdr3_aa: CASSQDPGRDYGYTF; cdr3_nt: TGTGCCAGCAGCCAAGATCCCGGGCGCGACTATGGCTACACCTTC
cdr3_length: 16; j_call: TRBJ1-4; v_call: TRBV19; d_call: TRBD1; clone_size: many; cdr3_aa: CASSMVSRQGFEKLFF; cdr3_nt: TGTGCCAGTAGTATGGTCTCGAGACAGGGGTTTGAAAAACTGTTTTTT
cdr3_length: 11; j_call: TRBJ2-5; v_call: TRBV24-1; d_call: NA; clone_size: few; cdr3_aa: CATSALTTQYF; cdr3_nt: TGTGCCACCAGTGCATTGACTACCCAGTACTTC
cdr3_length: 16; j_call: TRBJ1-6; v_call: TRBV3-1; d_call: NA; clone_size: NA; cdr3_aa: CASSQGSSSYNSPLHF; cdr3_nt: TGTGCCAGCAGCCAAGGGTCGAGCTCCTATAATTCACCCCTCCACTTT
cdr3_length: 13; j_call: TRBJ1-2; v_call: TRBV10-3; d_call: TRBD1; clone_size: NA; cdr3_aa: CAISAYRGYGYTF; cdr3_nt: TGTGCCATCAGTGCTTACAGGGGATATGGCTACACCTTC
cdr3_length: 14; j_call: TRBJ2-5; v_call: TRBV20-1; d_call: TRBD1; clone_size: NA; cdr3_aa: CSASSAGGGETQYF; cdr3_nt: TGCAGTGCTAGTTCGGCAGGGGGTGGAGAGACCCAGTACTTC
cdr3_length: 18; j_call: TRBJ1-5; v_call: TRBV19; d_call: TRBD1; clone_size: NA; cdr3_aa: CASSTGTGGVLSNQPQHF; cdr3_nt: TGTGCCAGTAGCACCGGGACAGGGGGCGTCCTTAGCAATCAGCCCCAGCATTTT
cdr3_length: 13; j_call: TRBJ2-7; v_call: TRBV10-3; d_call: NA; clone_size: few; cdr3_aa: CAISQASGYEQYF; cdr3_nt: TGTGCCATCAGTCAAGCCTCGGGTTACGAGCAGTACTTC
cdr3_length: 14; j_call: TRBJ2-5; v_call: TRBV10-3; d_call: TRBD1; clone_size: NA; cdr3_aa: CAISNNRGQETQYF; cdr3_nt: TGTGCCATCAGTAACAACAGGGGGCAAGAGACCCAGTACTTC
cdr3_length: 13; j_call: TRBJ1-5; v_call: TRBV20-1; d_call: TRBD1; clone_size: NA; cdr3_aa: CSATGGPNQPQHF; cdr3_nt: TGCAGTGCTACAGGGGGCCCGAATCAGCCCCAGCATTTT
cdr3_length: 13; j_call: TRBJ1-1; v_call: TRBV9; d_call: NA; clone_size: NA; cdr3_aa: CASSVAGSTEAFF; cdr3_nt: TGTGCCAGCAGCGTAGCGGGAAGTACTGAAGCTTTCTTT
cdr3_length: 13; j_call: TRBJ1-2; v_call: TRBV10-3; d_call: NA; clone_size: many; cdr3_aa: CAISVGTNYGYTF; cdr3_nt: TGTGCCATCAGTGTGGGTACTAACTATGGCTACACCTTC
cdr3_length: 16; j_call: TRBJ1-4; v_call: TRBV9; d_call: NA; clone_size: NA; cdr3_aa: CASSKVGNTQNEKLFF; cdr3_nt: TGTGCCAGCAGTAAAGTGGGGAACACTCAAAATGAAAAACTGTTTTTT
cdr3_length: 13; j_call: TRBJ2-5; v_call: TRBV20-1; d_call: NA; clone_size: many; cdr3_aa: CSARRPGAETQYF; cdr3_nt: TGCAGTGCCAGAAGGCCGGGGGCAGAGACCCAGTACTTC
cdr3_length: 15; j_call: TRBJ2-2; v_call: TRBV10-3; d_call: NA; clone_size: NA; cdr3_aa: CAISERGLGTGELFF; cdr3_nt: TGTGCCATCAGTGAGCGAGGGTTAGGCACCGGGGAGCTGTTTTTT
cdr3_length: 12; j_call: TRBJ2-7; v_call: TRBV25-1; d_call: NA; clone_size: NA; cdr3_aa: CASSEYRSEQYF; cdr3_nt: TGTGCCAGCAGTGAATATCGGAGCGAGCAGTACTTC
cdr3_length: 15; j_call: TRBJ2-1; v_call: TRBV2; d_call: TRBD2; clone_size: NA; cdr3_aa: CASSRLAGGFNEQFF; cdr3_nt: TGTGCCAGCAGTCGACTAGCGGGAGGCTTCAATGAGCAGTTCTTC
cdr3_length: 15; j_call: TRBJ2-7; v_call: TRBV6-5; d_call: NA; clone_size: few; cdr3_aa: CASSYEGPPGYEQYF; cdr3_nt: TGTGCCAGCAGTTACGAGGGTCCCCCGGGCTACGAGCAGTACTTC
cdr3_length: 15; j_call: TRBJ2-7; v_call: TRBV10-3; d_call: TRBD2; clone_size: few; cdr3_aa: CATLPTSGSSYEQYF; cdr3_nt: TGTGCCACACTCCCAACTAGCGGGAGCTCCTACGAGCAGTACTTC
cdr3_length: 18; j_call: TRBJ2-7; v_call: TRBV7-6; d_call: NA; clone_size: NA; cdr3_aa: CASSLALRRGRSSYEQYF; cdr3_nt: TGTGCCAGCAGCTTAGCGCTTCGGAGGGGGCGATCATCTTACGAGCAGTACTTC
cdr3_length: 12; j_call: TRBJ2-3; v_call: TRBV7-2; d_call: NA; clone_size: NA; cdr3_aa: CASSSGTDTQYF; cdr3_nt: TGTGCCAGCAGCTCGGGGACAGATACGCAGTATTTT
cdr3_length: 14; j_call: TRBJ1-6; v_call: TRBV10-3; d_call: TRBD1; clone_size: NA; cdr3_aa: CANRGGAGNSPLHF; cdr3_nt: TGTGCCAACCGAGGGGGCGCTGGGAATTCACCCCTCCACTTT
cdr3_length: 17; j_call: TRBJ2-6; v_call: TRBV15; d_call: NA; clone_size: NA; cdr3_aa: CATSRTTGGGGANVLTF; cdr3_nt: TGTGCCACCAGTCGGACGACCGGGGGCGGTGGGGCCAACGTCCTGACTTTC
cdr3_length: 13; j_call: TRBJ1-1; v_call: TRBV29-1; d_call: NA; clone_size: many; cdr3_aa: CSVEITANTEAFF; cdr3_nt: TGCAGCGTTGAAATCACAGCGAACACTGAAGCTTTCTTT
cdr3_length: 11; j_call: TRBJ2-5; v_call: TRBV10-3; d_call: NA; clone_size: NA; cdr3_aa: CAISARETQYF; cdr3_nt: TGTGCCATCAGTGCGAGGGAGACCCAGTACTTC
cdr3_length: 13; j_call: TRBJ1-1; v_call: TRBV7-9; d_call: NA; clone_size: few; cdr3_aa: CASSSQINTEAFF; cdr3_nt: TGTGCCAGCAGTTCTCAGATTAACACTGAAGCTTTCTTT
cdr3_length: 13; j_call: TRBJ2-7; v_call: TRBV29-1; d_call: TRBD2; clone_size: many; cdr3_aa: CSVNSGLAYEQYF; cdr3_nt: TGCAGCGTGAATAGCGGGTTAGCCTACGAGCAGTACTTC
cdr3_length: 15; j_call: TRBJ2-2; v_call: TRBV10-3; d_call: NA; clone_size: NA; cdr3_aa: CAISARETNTGELFF; cdr3_nt: TGTGCCATCAGTGCCCGGGAGACTAACACCGGGGAGCTGTTTTTT
cdr3_length: 14; j_call: TRBJ1-4; v_call: TRBV19; d_call: TRBD1; clone_size: few; cdr3_aa: CVSKVQGADEKLFF; cdr3_nt: TGTGTCAGTAAGGTCCAGGGGGCGGATGAAAAACTGTTTTTT
cdr3_length: 16; j_call: TRBJ1-4; v_call: TRBV10-3; d_call: NA; clone_size: NA; cdr3_aa: CAWSLGGRATNEKLFF; cdr3_nt: TGTGCCTGGAGTCTGGGTGGCAGGGCAACTAATGAAAAACTGTTTTTT
cdr3_length: 16; j_call: TRBJ1-2; v_call: TRBV10-3; d_call: TRBD1; clone_size: NA; cdr3_aa: CAISGGRDRVLGGYTF; cdr3_nt: TGTGCCATCAGTGGTGGACGGGACAGGGTACTAGGAGGCTACACCTTC
cdr3_length: 14; j_call: TRBJ2-7; v_call: TRBV20-1; d_call: NA; clone_size: many; cdr3_aa: CSAAQRGRSYEQYF; cdr3_nt: TGCAGTGCTGCACAGCGAGGAAGGAGCTACGAGCAGTACTTC
cdr3_length: 18; j_call: TRBJ1-3; v_call: TRBV25-1; d_call: NA; clone_size: NA; cdr3_aa: CASSARSDGGSSGNTIYF; cdr3_nt: TGTGCCAGCAGTGCTAGGAGCGACGGAGGATCCTCTGGAAACACCATATATTTT
cdr3_length: 16; j_call: TRBJ1-5; v_call: TRBV20-1; d_call: TRBD1; clone_size: NA; cdr3_aa: CSARDRDSYSNQPQHF; cdr3_nt: TGCAGTGCTAGAGATAGGGACAGCTATAGCAATCAGCCCCAGCATTTT
cdr3_length: 14; j_call: TRBJ2-7; v_call: TRBV7-9; d_call: NA; clone_size: once; cdr3_aa: CASRPGPGGDEQYF; cdr3_nt: TGTGCCAGCAGACCCGGCCCCGGGGGCGACGAGCAGTACTTC
cdr3_length: 17; j_call: TRBJ1-1; v_call: TRBV6-6; d_call: TRBD1; clone_size: many; cdr3_aa: CASSYSDRTSPGTEAFF; cdr3_nt: TGTGCCAGCAGTTACTCGGACAGGACCAGCCCAGGGACTGAAGCTTTCTTT
cdr3_length: 13; j_call: TRBJ1-1; v_call: TRBV20-1; d_call: NA; clone_size: few; cdr3_aa: CSARVREADEAFF; cdr3_nt: TGCAGTGCTAGAGTTCGCGAGGCGGATGAAGCTTTCTTT